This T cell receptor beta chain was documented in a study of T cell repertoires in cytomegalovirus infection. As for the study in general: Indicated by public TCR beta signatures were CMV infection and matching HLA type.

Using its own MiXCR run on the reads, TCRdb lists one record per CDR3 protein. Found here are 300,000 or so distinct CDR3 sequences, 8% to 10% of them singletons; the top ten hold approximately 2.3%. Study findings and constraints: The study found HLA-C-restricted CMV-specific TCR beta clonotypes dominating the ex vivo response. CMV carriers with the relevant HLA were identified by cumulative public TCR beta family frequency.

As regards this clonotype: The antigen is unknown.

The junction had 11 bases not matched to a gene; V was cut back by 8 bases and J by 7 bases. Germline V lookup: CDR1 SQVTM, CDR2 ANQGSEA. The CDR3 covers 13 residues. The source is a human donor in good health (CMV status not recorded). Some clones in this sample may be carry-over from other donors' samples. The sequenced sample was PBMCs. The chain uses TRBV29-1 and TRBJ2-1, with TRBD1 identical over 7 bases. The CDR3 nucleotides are TGCAGCTCGGGACAGCTCAATGGGAATGAGCAGTTCTTC. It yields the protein CSSGQLNGNEQFF.